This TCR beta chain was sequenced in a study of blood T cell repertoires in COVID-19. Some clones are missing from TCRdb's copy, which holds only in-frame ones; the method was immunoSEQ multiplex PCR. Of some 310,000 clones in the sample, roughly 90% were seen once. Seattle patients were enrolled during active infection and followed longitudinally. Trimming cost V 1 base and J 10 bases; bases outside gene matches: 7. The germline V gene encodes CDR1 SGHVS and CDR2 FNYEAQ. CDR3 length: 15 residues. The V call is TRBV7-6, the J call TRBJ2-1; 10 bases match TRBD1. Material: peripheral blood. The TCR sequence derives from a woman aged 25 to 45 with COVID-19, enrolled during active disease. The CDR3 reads CASSLVGGQGNEQFF. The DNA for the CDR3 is TGTGCCAGCAGCTTAGTTGGGGGACAGGGGAACGAGCAGTTCTTC.